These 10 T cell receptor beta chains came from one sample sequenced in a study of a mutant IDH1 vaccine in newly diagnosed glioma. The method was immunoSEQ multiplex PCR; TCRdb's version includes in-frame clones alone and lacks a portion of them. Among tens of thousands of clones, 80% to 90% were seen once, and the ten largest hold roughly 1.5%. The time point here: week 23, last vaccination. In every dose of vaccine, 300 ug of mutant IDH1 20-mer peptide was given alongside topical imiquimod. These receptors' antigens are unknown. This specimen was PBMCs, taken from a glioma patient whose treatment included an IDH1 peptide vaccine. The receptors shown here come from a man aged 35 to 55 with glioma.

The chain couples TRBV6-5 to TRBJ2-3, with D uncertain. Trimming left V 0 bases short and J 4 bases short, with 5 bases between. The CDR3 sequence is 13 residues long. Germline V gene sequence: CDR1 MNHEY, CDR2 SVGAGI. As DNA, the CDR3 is TGTGCCAGCAGTTACTCCCCACCAGATACGCAGTATTTT. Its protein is CASSYSPPDTQYF.

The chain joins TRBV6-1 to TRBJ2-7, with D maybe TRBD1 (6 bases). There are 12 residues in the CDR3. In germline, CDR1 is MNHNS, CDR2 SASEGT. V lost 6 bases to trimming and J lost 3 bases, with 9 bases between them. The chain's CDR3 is CASRKDSYEQYF. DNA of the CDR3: TGTGCCAGCAGAAAGGACAGCTACGAGCAGTACTTC.

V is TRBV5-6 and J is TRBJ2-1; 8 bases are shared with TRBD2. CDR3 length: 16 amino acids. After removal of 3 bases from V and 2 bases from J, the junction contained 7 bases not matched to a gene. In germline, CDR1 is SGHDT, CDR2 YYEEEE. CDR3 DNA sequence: TGTGCCAGCAGCTCCTTTAGCGGGGTAACCTACAATGAGCAGTTCTTC. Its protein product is CASSSFSGVTYNEQFF.

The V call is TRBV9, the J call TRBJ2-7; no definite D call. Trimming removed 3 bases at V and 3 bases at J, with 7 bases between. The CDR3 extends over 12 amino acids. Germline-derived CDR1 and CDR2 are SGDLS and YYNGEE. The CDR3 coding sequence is TGTGCCAGCAGCGCTCCAGGCTACGAGCAGTACTTC. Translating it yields CASSAPGYEQYF.

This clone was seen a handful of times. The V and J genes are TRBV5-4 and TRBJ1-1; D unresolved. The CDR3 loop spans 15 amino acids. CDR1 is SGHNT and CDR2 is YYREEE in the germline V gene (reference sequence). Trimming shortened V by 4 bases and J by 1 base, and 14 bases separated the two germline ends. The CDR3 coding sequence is TGTGCCAGCAGCCCACGGAACGCTCCGAACACTGAAGCTTTCTTT. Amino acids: CASSPRNAPNTEAFF.

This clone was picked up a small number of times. The CDR3 bases are TGTGCCAGTACAGACAGGTCGTTAGCCAAAAACATTCAGTACTTC. Translated: CASTDRSLAKNIQYF. The chain recombines TRBV19 with TRBJ2-4; maybe TRBD1 (6 bases). Germline V lookup: CDR1 LNHDA, CDR2 SQIVND (reference sequence). V dropped 7 bases and J dropped 0 bases, with 13 bases sitting between them. This CDR3 is 15 amino acids long.

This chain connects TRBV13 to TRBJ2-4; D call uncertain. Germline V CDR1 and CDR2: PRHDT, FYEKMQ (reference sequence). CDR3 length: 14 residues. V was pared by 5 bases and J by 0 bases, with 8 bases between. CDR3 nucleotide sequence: TGTGCCAGCAGCACCATTCTAGCCAAAAACATTCAGTACTTC. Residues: CASSTILAKNIQYF. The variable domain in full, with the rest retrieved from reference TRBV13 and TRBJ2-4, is AAGVIQSPRHLIKEKRETATLKCYPIPRHDTVYWYQQGPGQDPQFLISFYEKMQSDKGSIPDRFSAQQFSDYHSELNMSSLELGDSALYFCASSTILAKNIQYFGAGTRLSVL.

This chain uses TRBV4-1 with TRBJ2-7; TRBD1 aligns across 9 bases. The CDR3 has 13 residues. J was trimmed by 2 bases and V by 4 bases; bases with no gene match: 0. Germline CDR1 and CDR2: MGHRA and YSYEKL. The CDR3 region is CASSRQGAYEQYF. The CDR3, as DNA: TGCGCCAGCAGCCGACAGGGGGCCTACGAGCAGTACTTC.

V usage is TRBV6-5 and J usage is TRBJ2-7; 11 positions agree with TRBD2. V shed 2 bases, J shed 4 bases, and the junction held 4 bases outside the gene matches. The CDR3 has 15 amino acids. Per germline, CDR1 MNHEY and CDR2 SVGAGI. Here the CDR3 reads CASSYTSGRAYEQYF. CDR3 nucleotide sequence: TGTGCCAGCAGTTACACTAGCGGGAGAGCATACGAGCAGTACTTC.

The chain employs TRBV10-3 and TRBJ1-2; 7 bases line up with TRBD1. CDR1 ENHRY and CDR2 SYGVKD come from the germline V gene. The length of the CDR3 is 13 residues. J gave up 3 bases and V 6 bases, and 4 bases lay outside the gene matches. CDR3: CAIRGTDYYGYTF. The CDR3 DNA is TGTGCCATCAGGGGGACAGACTACTATGGCTACACCTTC.